This is a list of T cell receptor beta chains from one sample in a study of cytomegalovirus exposure and HLA in healthy donors. Measured with immunoSEQ multiplex PCR; TCRdb has only the in-frame clones, and not every one. The sample lists over 120,000 clones; roughly 10% were seen once. The sequencing input was PBMCs. The receptors derive from a middle-aged man in good health and CMV-seronegative. CDR3s leave out the opening cysteine and the closing phenylalanine or tryptophan. Each record gives: D gene, V gene, CDR3 protein. The D gene is left open where the match is weak.

d_gene: TRBD1
v_gene: TRBV2
CDR3aa: ASKRDGDRGFEQF

d_gene: NA
v_gene: TRBV9
CDR3aa: ASSPTYGKETQY

d_gene: NA
v_gene: TRBV5-6
CDR3aa: ASSLAPTVNEKLF

d_gene: NA
v_gene: TRBV30
CDR3aa: AWSVGKRGLYGYT

d_gene: TRBD1
v_gene: TRBV6-4
CDR3aa: ASSRDRRSEAF

d_gene: TRBD1
v_gene: TRBV5-1
CDR3aa: ASRLNRDRVYNEQF

d_gene: TRBD2
v_gene: TRBV15
CDR3aa: ATSRGLAGGPSSTDTQY

d_gene: TRBD2
v_gene: TRBV28
CDR3aa: ASLRTSGFYEQY

d_gene: TRBD1
v_gene: TRBV28
CDR3aa: ASSRGGSTNEKLF

d_gene: TRBD1
v_gene: TRBV19
CDR3aa: ASSQGTGDYGYT

d_gene: NA
v_gene: TRBV7-9
CDR3aa: ASSLVGQGGLEQY

d_gene: NA
v_gene: TRBV7-9
CDR3aa: ASSSQGTNQPQH

d_gene: NA
v_gene: TRBV6-6
CDR3aa: ASSYGRQAYEQY

d_gene: TRBD1
v_gene: TRBV6-5
CDR3aa: ASSTPGQGAYEQY

d_gene: TRBD2
v_gene: TRBV7-2
CDR3aa: ASSPSFSGGQNIQY

d_gene: TRBD2
v_gene: TRBV5-4
CDR3aa: ASSPGTSGRRTDTQY

d_gene: TRBD1
v_gene: TRBV15
CDR3aa: ATSNGQVNQPQH

d_gene: TRBD1
v_gene: TRBV11-2
CDR3aa: ASSRRLTGDTGELF